One and the same sample provided the 5 T cell receptor beta chains below, sequenced in a study of T-cell reconstitution after alpha-beta-depleted transplantation in children. Preparation of the TCRbeta library was carried out with unique molecular identifiers. TCRdb called the PCR reads again in MiXCR, with one record for every CDR3 protein. The sample gives 500,000 to 600,000 distinct CDR3 sequences, about 31% of which show up once; 2% to 3% is in the top ten. Sequenced material: PBMCs from the stem cell graft donor, taken from the stem cell graft. The receptors derive from a human donor who donated a stem cell graft to a child with aplastic anemia.

The chain carries TRBV14 and TRBJ2-1; D call uncertain. Germline CDR1 SGHDN, CDR2 FVKESK. V gave up 3 bases and J gave up 5 bases, with 14 bases separating them. The CDR3 totals 15 residues. The CDR3 nucleotides read TGTGCCAGCAGCCAGGAGAGTACGTTCGACAATGAGCAGTTCTTC. This sequence encodes CASSQESTFDNEQFF.

This chain joins TRBV9 and TRBJ2-5; no reliable D call. V lost 4 bases and J lost 0, with 13 bases in between. In germline, CDR1 is SGDLS, CDR2 YYNGEE. The CDR3 contains 15 residues. The CDR3 region has the DNA TGTGCCAGCAGCCCCCACCGAAACAACCAAGAGACCCAGTACTTC. Translating gives CASSPHRNNQETQYF.

V usage is TRBV7-8 and J usage is TRBJ1-1, with D tentatively TRBD1 (5 bases). With 2 bases removed from V and 3 bases from J, the gap between germline ends came to 16 bases. This CDR3 region has 16 residues. Germline CDR1 reads SGHVS; CDR2 reads FQNEAQ. In DNA form, the CDR3 reads TGTGCCAGCAGCTTATCGGGACTCTGGTGGGACACTGAAGCTTTCTTT. It specifies CASSLSGLWWDTEAFF.

The chain couples TRBV20-1 to TRBJ1-1; D not certain. V dropped 2 bases and J dropped 4 bases, with 17 bases sitting between them. The CDR3 consists of 15 residues. In germline, CDR1 is DFQATT, CDR2 SNEGSKA (reference sequence). The CDR3 DNA reads as TGCAGTGCTAGATATTCACGGGGAGTTAGCACTGAAGCTTTCTTT. It specifies CSARYSRGVSTEAFF.

This clonotype was detected a few times. CDR3 amino acids: CSAPSGVSYNEQFF. DNA of the CDR3: TGCAGTGCCCCCTCGGGAGTCTCCTACAATGAGCAGTTCTTC. The gene calls are TRBV20-1 and TRBJ2-1; the D gene is possibly TRBD2 (6 bases). Trimming left V 6 bases short and J 0 bases short, with 12 bases between. The CDR3 contains 14 residues. From germline, CDR1 is DFQATT and CDR2 SNEGSKA (reference sequence).